This is a list of T cell receptor beta chains from one sample in a study of cytomegalovirus exposure and HLA in healthy donors. Assay: immunoSEQ multiplex PCR; the TCRdb copy retains only in-frame clones and omits some. Of just under 95,000 clones in the sample, around four fifths are singletons; the top ten hold around 6.6%. The sample comprised PBMCs. These receptors were taken from a man aged 45-65 years in good health and CMV-seropositive. Each CDR3 is given with its conserved first and last residue. The D gene is left open where the match is weak. Some rows have no size entry. The others give once, few or many, or a class for an expanded clone.

size: -; V: TRBV11-3; J: TRBJ2-7; D: -; DNA: TGTGCCAGCAGCGCGGGACAGAGCAGCTCCTACGAGCAGTACTTC; CDR3: CASSAGQSSSYEQYF
size: -; V: TRBV28; J: TRBJ2-4; D: -; DNA: TGTGCCAGCAGTTGGGGAGACATTCAGTACTTC; CDR3: CASSWGDIQYF
size: -; V: TRBV13; J: TRBJ1-2; D: TRBD1; DNA: TGTGCCAGCAGCTTAGACACAGGGGGCTCCCCCTATGGCTACACCTTC; CDR3: CASSLDTGGSPYGYTF
size: -; V: TRBV7-9; J: TRBJ1-2; D: -; DNA: TGTGCCGGGCGCGGGGGGGATGGCTACACCTTC; CDR3: CAGRGGDGYTF
size: few; V: TRBV6-5; J: TRBJ2-2; D: -; DNA: TGTGCCAGCAGTCCCCGAAGGGGGAACACCGGGGAGCTGTTTTTT; CDR3: CASSPRRGNTGELFF
size: -; V: TRBV2; J: TRBJ1-2; D: -; DNA: TGTGCCAGCAGTGAGGTTGGCGGAGAAACTTATGGCTACACCTTC; CDR3: CASSEVGGETYGYTF
size: -; V: TRBV27; J: TRBJ1-6; D: -; DNA: TGTGCCAGCAGTCTCTCACCCACCCATGCATACAGGGAATCAGGTGCACCCCTCCACTTT; CDR3: CASSLSPTHAYRESGAPLHF
size: -; V: TRBV6-5; J: TRBJ1-6; D: -; DNA: TGTGCCAGCAGCCCCCTCGTCCTCAATTCACCCCTCCACTTT; CDR3: CASSPLVLNSPLHF
size: -; V: TRBV5-6; J: TRBJ1-2; D: TRBD1; DNA: TGTGCCAGCAGCTTGTCTCAGGGGGCGAAGGGCTACACCTTC; CDR3: CASSLSQGAKGYTF
size: -; V: TRBV18; J: TRBJ1-5; D: TRBD1; DNA: TGTGCCAGCTCCCAAACAGGGGGCCAGCCCCAGAATTTT; CDR3: CASSQTGGQPQNF
size: -; V: TRBV7-2; J: TRBJ2-7; D: -; DNA: TGTGCCAGCAGCCTGAGAGCCGAGCAGTACTTC; CDR3: CASSLRAEQYF
size: -; V: TRBV7-6; J: TRBJ2-7; D: TRBD2; DNA: TGTGCCAGCAGCGCATCCCCGGGACTAGCAGGCGAGCAGTACTTC; CDR3: CASSASPGLAGEQYF
size: -; V: TRBV5-1; J: TRBJ2-1; D: TRBD2; DNA: TGCGCCAGCAGCTTGGCGGTAGCGGGGGGGCCTTTGGATGAGCAGTTCTTC; CDR3: CASSLAVAGGPLDEQFF
size: -; V: TRBV5-1; J: TRBJ1-1; D: -; DNA: TGCGCCAGCAGCTTGGTGGGGGAGGGGAGGGAAGCTTTCTTT; CDR3: CASSLVGEGREAFF
size: -; V: TRBV13; J: TRBJ2-7; D: -; DNA: TGTGCCAGCAGCTACAGGGCCGAGCAGTACTTC; CDR3: CASSYRAEQYF
size: -; V: TRBV5-6; J: TRBJ2-3; D: -; DNA: TGTGCCAGCAGCTTAGCGGTGGAGAGCACAGATACGCAGTATTTT; CDR3: CASSLAVESTDTQYF
size: once; V: TRBV30; J: TRBJ2-2; D: -; DNA: TGTGCCTGGAGTCGACCAAAACAGGGTGGCTCGCGGTGGGAGCTGTTTTTT; CDR3: CAWSRPKQGGSRWELFF
size: few; V: TRBV29-1; J: TRBJ1-1; D: -; DNA: TGCAGCGTTACGGGACACCTGAACACTGAAGCTTTCTTT; CDR3: CSVTGHLNTEAFF
size: -; V: TRBV5-1; J: TRBJ2-1; D: TRBD1; DNA: TGCGCCAGCAGCTTCACACTCTCGGCAGGGGGTGAGCAGTTCTTC; CDR3: CASSFTLSAGGEQFF
size: -; V: TRBV6-4; J: TRBJ1-5; D: TRBD1; DNA: TGTGCCAGCAGAAGCCGGGACAGGGATCTGAGCAATCAGCCCCAGCATTTT; CDR3: CASRSRDRDLSNQPQHF
size: -; V: TRBV5-1; J: TRBJ2-6; D: TRBD2; DNA: TGCGCCAGCAGCTGGTTCTCGGGAGGCTCTGGGGCCAACGCCCTGACTTTC; CDR3: CASSWFSGGSGANALTF
size: -; V: TRBV25-1; J: TRBJ1-2; D: -; DNA: TGTGCCAGCAGTGAGCCTCGCGGGACGAACGCTTATGGCTACACCTTC; CDR3: CASSEPRGTNAYGYTF
size: once; V: TRBV28; J: TRBJ1-4; D: -; DNA: TGTGCCAGCAGTTCCGCGGGGATGGGAGCTAATGAAAAACTGTTTTTT; CDR3: CASSSAGMGANEKLFF
size: -; V: TRBV5-1; J: TRBJ1-1; D: -; DNA: TGCGCCAGCAGCTACGTGGGGGGAGACACTGAAGCTTTCTTT; CDR3: CASSYVGGDTEAFF
size: once; V: TRBV5-8; J: TRBJ2-6; D: -; DNA: TGTGCCAGCAGCCTTTCTGGGGCCAACGTCCTGACTTTC; CDR3: CASSLSGANVLTF
size: -; V: TRBV6-1; J: TRBJ1-2; D: -; DNA: TGTGCCAGCAGTCTTGGCAGGTTTGGCTACACCTTC; CDR3: CASSLGRFGYTF
size: few; V: TRBV19; J: TRBJ1-1; D: -; DNA: TGTGCCGGGTGGGGACAGAACACTGAAGCTTTCTTT; CDR3: CAGWGQNTEAFF
size: -; V: TRBV19; J: TRBJ1-2; D: TRBD1; DNA: TGTGCCAGTAGGCAACAGGGGGATCAGGGCTACACCTTC; CDR3: CASRQQGDQGYTF
size: -; V: TRBV15; J: TRBJ2-7; D: -; DNA: TGTGCCACCAGCAGGGCAGGGGTGTACGAGCAGTACTTC; CDR3: CATSRAGVYEQYF
size: -; V: TRBV9; J: TRBJ2-7; D: TRBD1; DNA: TGTGCCAGCAGCAGGGGACAGGGGGCCGGGACTACCTACGGAGAGCAGTACTTC; CDR3: CASSRGQGAGTTYGEQYF
size: once; V: TRBV15; J: TRBJ2-3; D: -; DNA: TGTGCCACCAGCGGGGGGGCAGGATTAGATACGCAGTATTTT; CDR3: CATSGGAGLDTQYF
size: -; V: TRBV30; J: TRBJ1-1; D: -; DNA: TGTGCCTGGAGTCCAGGAAACACTGAAGCTTTCTTT; CDR3: CAWSPGNTEAFF
size: -; V: TRBV7-9; J: TRBJ2-7; D: -; DNA: TGTGCCAGCAGCCCGCCCCCCGGGGGAGCGGATTCCTACGAGCAGTACTTC; CDR3: CASSPPPGGADSYEQYF
size: once; V: TRBV4-3; J: TRBJ1-4; D: -; DNA: TGCGCCAGCAGCCAAGAATTCAGTAATGAAAAACTGTTTTTT; CDR3: CASSQEFSNEKLFF
size: -; V: TRBV5-4; J: TRBJ1-2; D: -; DNA: TGTGCCAGCAGCTTAACCGGGAATCCTGGCTACACCTTC; CDR3: CASSLTGNPGYTF
size: -; V: TRBV27; J: TRBJ2-7; D: TRBD1; DNA: TGTGCCAGCAGTGGACAGGGGGCCCTGTCCGAGCAGTACTTC; CDR3: CASSGQGALSEQYF
size: -; V: TRBV4-3; J: TRBJ1-2; D: TRBD1; DNA: TGCGCCAGCAGCCAAGATACAGGGGACGGCTATGGCTACACCTTC; CDR3: CASSQDTGDGYGYTF
size: -; V: TRBV5-6; J: TRBJ2-2; D: -; DNA: TGTGCCAGCAGCTTGTGGGGGGGCGCGGAGCTGTTTTTT; CDR3: CASSLWGGAELFF
size: few; V: TRBV11-2; J: TRBJ2-1; D: TRBD2; DNA: TGTGCCAGCAGAGCCGCGGGGGGAGCTATTAATGAGCAGTTCTTC; CDR3: CASRAAGGAINEQFF
size: -; V: TRBV9; J: TRBJ1-5; D: -; DNA: TGTGCCAGCAGCTTCACAGGGAATAATCAGCCCCAGCATTTT; CDR3: CASSFTGNNQPQHF
size: once; V: TRBV7-3; J: TRBJ2-7; D: TRBD1; DNA: TGTGCCAGCAGCCACGGACAGGGGGCTAGCGAGCAGTACTTC; CDR3: CASSHGQGASEQYF
size: -; V: TRBV10-3; J: TRBJ2-3; D: TRBD1; DNA: TGTGCCATCAGTGAGACAGGGGGTCTTTCCGATACGCAGTATTTT; CDR3: CAISETGGLSDTQYF
size: -; V: TRBV2; J: TRBJ1-2; D: -; DNA: TGTGCCAGCAGTGAACCCCGAGCCGAGAACTATGGCTACACCTTC; CDR3: CASSEPRAENYGYTF
size: -; V: TRBV9; J: TRBJ2-7; D: TRBD2; DNA: TGTGCCAGCAGCCCGTCAGTCCTTGGGGGAGGGTCCTACGAGCAGTACTTC; CDR3: CASSPSVLGGGSYEQYF
size: -; V: TRBV11-2; J: TRBJ1-2; D: -; DNA: TGTGCCAGCAGCTCCTTGGACGGAGGGGATGGCTACACCTTC; CDR3: CASSSLDGGDGYTF
size: few; V: TRBV15; J: TRBJ1-2; D: -; DNA: TGTGCCACCAGCAGAGCGACAGGAATATCTGATGGCTACACCTTC; CDR3: CATSRATGISDGYTF
size: once; V: TRBV6-5; J: TRBJ2-2; D: -; DNA: TGTGCCAGCAGTTATCCGGGTCGCGTCACCGGGGAGCTGTTTTTT; CDR3: CASSYPGRVTGELFF
size: -; V: TRBV4-3; J: TRBJ2-1; D: TRBD2; DNA: TGCGCCAGCAGCCCTCCGGGGGGGCGGAATGAGCAGTTCTTC; CDR3: CASSPPGGRNEQFF
size: -; V: TRBV19; J: TRBJ2-3; D: -; DNA: TGTGCCAGTAGTAGGGGGGTGGGGTCAGATACGCAGTATTTT; CDR3: CASSRGVGSDTQYF
size: -; V: TRBV6-5; J: TRBJ1-1; D: TRBD1; DNA: TGTGCCAGCAGACAGGGGGCCGGGGCTGAAGCTTTCTTT; CDR3: CASRQGAGAEAFF
size: -; V: TRBV6-1; J: TRBJ1-6; D: -; DNA: TGTGCCAGCAGTGAAGGCAGGGTCGATAATTCACCCCTCCACTTT; CDR3: CASSEGRVDNSPLHF
size: -; V: TRBV5-1; J: TRBJ1-4; D: TRBD1; DNA: TGCGCCAGCAGCGGAGGGACAGGGAGGGAAAAACTGTTTTTT; CDR3: CASSGGTGREKLFF
size: -; V: TRBV19; J: TRBJ1-2; D: TRBD1; DNA: TGTGCCAGTAGTATCTACAGGGGAGAGGATGGCTACACCTTC; CDR3: CASSIYRGEDGYTF
size: once; V: TRBV18; J: TRBJ2-1; D: -; DNA: TGTGCCAGCTCGCTAGACGACGGGGGTTGGGATGAGCAGTTCTTC; CDR3: CASSLDDGGWDEQFF
size: -; V: TRBV7-2; J: TRBJ2-3; D: -; DNA: -; CDR3: CASSSSQAGRYTQYF
size: -; V: TRBV6-6; J: TRBJ2-2; D: TRBD1; DNA: TGTGCCAGCAGCTCGGGACAGGGGAACGGGGAGCTGTTTTTT; CDR3: CASSSGQGNGELFF
size: once; V: TRBV5-1; J: TRBJ2-7; D: TRBD1; DNA: TGCGCCAGCAGCTTATCACCGGGACAGGGAGGCTCGGGCACCTCTCGGGAGCAGTACTTC; CDR3: CASSLSPGQGGSGTSREQYF
size: -; V: TRBV10-3; J: TRBJ2-7; D: -; DNA: TGTGCCATCAGGGACAGGGAGGGCGAGCAGTACTTC; CDR3: CAIRDREGEQYF